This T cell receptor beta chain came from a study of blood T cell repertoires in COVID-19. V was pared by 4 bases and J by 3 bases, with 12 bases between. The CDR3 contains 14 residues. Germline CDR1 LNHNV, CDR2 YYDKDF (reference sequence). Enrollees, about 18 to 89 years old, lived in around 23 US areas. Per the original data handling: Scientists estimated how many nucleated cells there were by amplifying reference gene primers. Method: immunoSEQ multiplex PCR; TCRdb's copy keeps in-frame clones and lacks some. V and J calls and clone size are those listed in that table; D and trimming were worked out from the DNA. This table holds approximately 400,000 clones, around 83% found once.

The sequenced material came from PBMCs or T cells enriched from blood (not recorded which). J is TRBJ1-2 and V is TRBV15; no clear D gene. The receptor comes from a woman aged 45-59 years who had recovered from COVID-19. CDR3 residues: CATSTQWGDYGYTF. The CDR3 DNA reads TGTGCCACCAGCACACAGTGGGGAGACTATGGCTACACCTTC. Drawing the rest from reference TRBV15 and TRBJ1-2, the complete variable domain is DAMVIQNPRYQVTQFGKPVTLSCSQTLNHNVMYWYQQKSSQAPKLLFHYYDKDFNNEADTPDNFQSRRPNTSFCFLDIRSPGLGDTAMYLCATSTQWGDYGYTFGSGTRLTVV.